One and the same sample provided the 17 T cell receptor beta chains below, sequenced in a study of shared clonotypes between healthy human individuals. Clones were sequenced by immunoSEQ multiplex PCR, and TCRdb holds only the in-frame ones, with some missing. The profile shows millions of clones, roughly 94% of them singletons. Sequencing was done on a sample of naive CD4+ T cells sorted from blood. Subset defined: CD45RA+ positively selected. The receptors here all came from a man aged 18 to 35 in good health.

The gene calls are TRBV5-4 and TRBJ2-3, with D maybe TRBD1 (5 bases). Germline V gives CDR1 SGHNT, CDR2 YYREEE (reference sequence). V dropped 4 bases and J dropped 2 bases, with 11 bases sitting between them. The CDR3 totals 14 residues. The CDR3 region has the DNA TGTGCCAGCAGCCAAGACAGATACACAGATACGCAGTATTTT. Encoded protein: CASSQDRYTDTQYF.

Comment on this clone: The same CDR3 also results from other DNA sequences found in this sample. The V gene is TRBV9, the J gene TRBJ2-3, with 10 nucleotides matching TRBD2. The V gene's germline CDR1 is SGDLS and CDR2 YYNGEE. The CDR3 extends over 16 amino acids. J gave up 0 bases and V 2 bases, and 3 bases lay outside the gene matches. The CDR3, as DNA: TGTGCCAGCAGCGTCTCTAGCGGGGGAAGCACAGATACGCAGTATTTT. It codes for CASSVSSGGSTDTQYF.

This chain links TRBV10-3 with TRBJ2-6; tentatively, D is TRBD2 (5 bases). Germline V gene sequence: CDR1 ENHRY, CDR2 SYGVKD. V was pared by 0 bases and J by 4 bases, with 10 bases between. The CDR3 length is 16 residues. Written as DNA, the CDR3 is TGTGCCATCAGTGAGTCGCACGGGGTCGGGGCCAACGTCCTGACTTTC. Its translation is CAISESHGVGANVLTF.

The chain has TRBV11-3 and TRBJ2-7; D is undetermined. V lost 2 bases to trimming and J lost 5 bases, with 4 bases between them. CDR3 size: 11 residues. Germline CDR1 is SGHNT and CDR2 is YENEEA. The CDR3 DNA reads TGTGCCAGCAGCTTAAGGGACGAGCAGTACTTC. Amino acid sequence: CASSLRDEQYF.

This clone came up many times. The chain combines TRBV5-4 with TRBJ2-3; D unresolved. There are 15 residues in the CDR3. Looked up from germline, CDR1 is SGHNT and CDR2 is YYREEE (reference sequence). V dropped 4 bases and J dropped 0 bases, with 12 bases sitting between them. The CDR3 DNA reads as TGTGCCAGCAGCCTCGACCCGTTCAGCACAGATACGCAGTATTTT. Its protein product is CASSLDPFSTDTQYF.

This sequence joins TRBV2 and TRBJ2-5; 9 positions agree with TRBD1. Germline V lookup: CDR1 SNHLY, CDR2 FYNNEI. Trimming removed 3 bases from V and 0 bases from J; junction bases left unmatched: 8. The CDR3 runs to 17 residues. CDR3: CASSETYRDRDQETQYF. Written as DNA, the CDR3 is TGTGCCAGCAGTGAGACCTACCGGGACAGGGACCAAGAGACCCAGTACTTC.

The CDR3 DNA sequence: TGTGCCACCAGCAGGGGGGGACTGGCGGCCTCCTACGAGCAGTACTTC. The encoded protein is CATSRGGLAASYEQYF. The chain employs TRBV15 and TRBJ2-7, with TRBD2 as a possible D gene (6 bases). CDR1 and CDR2 from the germline V gene are LNHNV and YYDKDF (reference sequence). V shed 3 bases and J shed 0 bases, with 15 bases lying between them. The CDR3 is 16 residues long.

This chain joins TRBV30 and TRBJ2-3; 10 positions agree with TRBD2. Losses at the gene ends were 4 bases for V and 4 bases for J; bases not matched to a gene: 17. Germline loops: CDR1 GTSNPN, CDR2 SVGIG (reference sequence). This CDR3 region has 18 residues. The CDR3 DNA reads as TGTGCCTGGACCCGAGGAAAGGCTAGCGGGAGAAATGCAGATACGCAGTATTTT. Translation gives CAWTRGKASGRNADTQYF. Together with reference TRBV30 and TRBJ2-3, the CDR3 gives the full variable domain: SQTIHQWPATLVQPVGSPLSLECTVEGTSNPNLYWYRQAAGRGLQLLFYSVGIGQISSEVPQNLSASRPQDRQFILSSKKLLLSDSGFYLCAWTRGKASGRNADTQYFGPGTRLTVL.

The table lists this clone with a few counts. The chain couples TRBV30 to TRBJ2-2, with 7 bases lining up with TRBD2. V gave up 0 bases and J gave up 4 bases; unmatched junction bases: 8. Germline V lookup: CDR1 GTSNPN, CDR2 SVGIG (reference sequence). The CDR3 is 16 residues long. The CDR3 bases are TGTGCCTGGAGTGTACCCCTGGGGGGGATCACCGGGGAGCTGTTTTTT. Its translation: CAWSVPLGGITGELFF. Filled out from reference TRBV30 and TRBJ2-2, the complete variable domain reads SQTIHQWPATLVQPVGSPLSLECTVEGTSNPNLYWYRQAAGRGLQLLFYSVGIGQISSEVPQNLSASRPQDRQFILSSKKLLLSDSGFYLCAWSVPLGGITGELFFGEGSRLTVL.

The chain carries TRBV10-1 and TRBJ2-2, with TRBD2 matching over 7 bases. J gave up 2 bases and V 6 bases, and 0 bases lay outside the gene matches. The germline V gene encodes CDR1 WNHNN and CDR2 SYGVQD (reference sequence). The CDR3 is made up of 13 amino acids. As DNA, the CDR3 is TGCGCCAGCAGGGGACTAAACACCGGGGAGCTGTTTTTT. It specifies CASRGLNTGELFF.

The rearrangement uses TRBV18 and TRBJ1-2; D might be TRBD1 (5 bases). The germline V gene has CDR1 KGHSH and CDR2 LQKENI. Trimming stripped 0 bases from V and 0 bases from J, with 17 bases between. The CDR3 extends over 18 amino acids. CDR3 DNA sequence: TGTGCCAGCTCACCACCGGACCCTGCAGGGCGTACTAACTATGGCTACACCTTC. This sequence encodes CASSPPDPAGRTNYGYTF.

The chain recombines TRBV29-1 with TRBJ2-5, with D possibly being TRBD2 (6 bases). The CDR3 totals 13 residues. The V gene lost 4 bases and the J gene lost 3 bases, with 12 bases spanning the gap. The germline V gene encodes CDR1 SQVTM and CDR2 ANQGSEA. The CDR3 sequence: CSVGRGWEETQYF. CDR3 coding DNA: TGCAGCGTTGGGAGGGGTTGGGAAGAGACCCAGTACTTC.

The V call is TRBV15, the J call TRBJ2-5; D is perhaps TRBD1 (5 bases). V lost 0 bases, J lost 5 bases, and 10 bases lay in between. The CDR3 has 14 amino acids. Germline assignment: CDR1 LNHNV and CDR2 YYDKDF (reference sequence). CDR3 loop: CATSRDWQGETQYF. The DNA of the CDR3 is TGTGCCACCAGCAGAGATTGGCAGGGTGAGACCCAGTACTTC.

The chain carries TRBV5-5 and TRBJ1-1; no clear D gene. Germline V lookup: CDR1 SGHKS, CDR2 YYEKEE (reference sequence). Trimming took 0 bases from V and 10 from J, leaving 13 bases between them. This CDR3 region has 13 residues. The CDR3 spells CASSLVRSSGAFF. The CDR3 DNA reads TGTGCCAGCAGCTTGGTTCGGTCGTCCGGAGCTTTCTTT.

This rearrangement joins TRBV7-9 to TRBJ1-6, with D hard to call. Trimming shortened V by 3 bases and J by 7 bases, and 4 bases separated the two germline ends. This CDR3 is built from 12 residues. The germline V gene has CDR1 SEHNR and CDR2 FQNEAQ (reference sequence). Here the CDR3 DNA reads TGTGCCAGCAGCTTTGTGAATTCACCCCTCCACTTT. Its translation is CASSFVNSPLHF.

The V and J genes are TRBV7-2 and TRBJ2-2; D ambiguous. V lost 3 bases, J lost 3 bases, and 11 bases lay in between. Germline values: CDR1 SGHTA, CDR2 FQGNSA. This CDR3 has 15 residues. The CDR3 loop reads CASSFPLPYTGELFF. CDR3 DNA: TGTGCCAGCAGCTTCCCGCTCCCTTACACCGGGGAGCTGTTTTTT.

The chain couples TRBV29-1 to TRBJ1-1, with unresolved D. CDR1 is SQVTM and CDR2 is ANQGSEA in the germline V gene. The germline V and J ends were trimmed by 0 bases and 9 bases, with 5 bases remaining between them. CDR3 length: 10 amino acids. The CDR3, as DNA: TGCAGCGTTGAAGAGGGGAAAGCTTTCTTT. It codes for CSVEEGKAFF.